This TCR beta chain was found in a study of beta chain features in type 1 diabetes. Study-level information: There was similarity between patients and healthy donors in age, gender and cell yields. Notes on the study in general: Compared to healthy donors, patients appeared to have naive, central memory and Treg TCRB repertoires that were more alike. Type 1 diabetes patients had moderately but significantly shorter TCRB CDR3s in all four CD4+ subsets.

With respect to this clone: Its antigen is as yet unknown.

Every isolated RNA sample was fully reverse transcribed, so sequencing captured expressed TCRB transcripts. Assay used: immunoSEQ multiplex PCR; TCRdb lists only in-frame clones, some missing. The table has 620,000 or so clones, roughly 15% seen once. V gave up 0 bases and J gave up 5 bases, with 11 bases separating them. This CDR3 has 14 amino acids. The germline V gene has CDR1 SGDLS and CDR2 YYNGEE. This clonotype originated in a man aged 18 to 35 in good health. Sequences were obtained from naive CD4+ T cells from blood. The rearrangement uses TRBV9 and TRBJ1-2; perhaps TRBD1 as D (6 bases). DNA for the CDR3: TGTGCCAGCAGCGTAGAACCAGGGGAATATGGCTACACCTTC. This sequence encodes CASSVEPGEYGYTF.